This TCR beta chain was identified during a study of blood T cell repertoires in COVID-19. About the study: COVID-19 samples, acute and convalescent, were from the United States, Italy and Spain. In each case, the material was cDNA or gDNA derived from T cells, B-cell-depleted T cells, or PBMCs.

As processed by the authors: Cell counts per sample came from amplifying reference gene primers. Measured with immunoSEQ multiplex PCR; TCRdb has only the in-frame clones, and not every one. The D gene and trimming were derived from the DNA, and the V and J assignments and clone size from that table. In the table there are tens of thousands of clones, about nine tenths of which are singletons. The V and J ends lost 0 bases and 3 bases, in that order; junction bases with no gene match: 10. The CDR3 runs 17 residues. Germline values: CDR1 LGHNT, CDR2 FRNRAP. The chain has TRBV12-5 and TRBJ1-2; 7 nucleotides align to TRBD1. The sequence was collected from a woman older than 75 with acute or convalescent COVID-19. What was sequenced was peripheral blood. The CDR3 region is CASGLVQGTISDYGYTF. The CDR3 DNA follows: TGTGCTAGTGGTTTGGTACAGGGGACAATTTCGGACTATGGCTACACCTTC.